The 8 T cell receptor beta chains below come from one sample, sequenced in a study of T-cell memory formation after mild COVID-19 (dated by TCRdb to the early 2020s). Library construction relied on 5' RACE. Sequencing used an Illumina NovaSeq 6000. TCRdb took the public reads, trimmed them with fastp at Q25, ran MiXCR for clone calling and kept in-frame beta chains. Here each entry gathers all rows of one CDR3 protein and keeps the most common genes and DNA. This sample gives about 350,000 distinct CDR3 sequences in total; 20% to 25% of them show up just once. The ten largest clones represent 21% of the sample. Sequencing input: PBMCs or a T cell subset sorted from them (not recorded which). Receptors were obtained from a man between 18 and 35 years old who had mild COVID-19 (a few samples of this study predate the infection). The sample titles of this study are shuffled in the database, so cell type and time point are left out; the donor was told from shared clones.

This chain connects TRBV24-1 to TRBJ1-2; D remains ambiguous. V was clipped by 1 base and J by 4 bases, with 9 bases between them. This CDR3 contains 14 residues. The germline CDR1 and CDR2 sequences are KGHDR and SFDVKD. The CDR3 region has the DNA TGTGCCACCAGTGATTTTCGCATAAGCTATGGCTACACCTTC. Residues: CATSDFRISYGYTF.

This chain links TRBV27 with TRBJ2-7, with D perhaps given as TRBD1 or TRBD2 (5 bases each). The germline V and J ends were trimmed by 6 bases and 0 bases, with 9 bases remaining between them. The CDR3 covers 13 residues. Germline V lookup: CDR1 MNHEY, CDR2 SMNVEV (reference sequence). The CDR3 reads CASRGVVSYEQYF. The DNA of the CDR3 is TGTGCCAGCAGGGGGGTAGTCTCCTACGAGCAGTACTTC.

This clonotype was counted a few times. CDR3 protein: CASIPPPARDTEAFF. The CDR3 bases are TGTGCCAGCATTCCCCCCCCGGCGAGGGACACTGAAGCTTTCTTT. The J gene is TRBJ1-1, the V gene TRBV12-3 or TRBV12-4; D remains ambiguous. Trimming removed 7 bases at V and 3 bases at J, with 18 bases between. CDR3 length: 15 residues.

There are a few counts of this clonotype. CDR3 residues: CASSLLQGPRETQYF. The CDR3 DNA is TGTGCCAGCAGTCTACTACAGGGGCCAAGGGAGACCCAGTACTTC. This sequence joins TRBV12-3 or TRBV12-4 and TRBJ2-5; TRBD1 matches 7 bases. Unmatched junction bases numbered 11, after V lost 5 bases and J lost 5 bases. The CDR3 contains 15 residues.

The CDR3 nucleotides are TGTGCCAGCAGTTTATTCCAGGTTCCTGGCTACACCTTC. Protein: CASSLFQVPGYTF. The gene calls are TRBV28 and TRBJ1-2; D is undetermined. The V end lost 1 base, the J end lost 7 bases, and 10 bases lay between the germline ends. Germline CDR1 reads MDHEN; CDR2 reads SYDVKM. This CDR3 has 13 residues.

The CDR3 DNA sequence: TGTGCCAGCAGTTACTCGATTGGCGGGGGTTTAATTCAGACCCAGTACTTC. It yields the protein CASSYSIGGGLIQTQYF. V gene TRBV6-5 combines with J gene TRBJ2-5; 7 bases match TRBD2. Germline CDR1 reads MNHEY; CDR2 reads SVGAGI. The CDR3 runs to 17 residues. The V and J ends lost 0 bases and 6 bases, in that order; junction bases with no gene match: 13.

This clonotype showed up just a few times. V gene TRBV4-1 combines with J gene TRBJ2-1; D not resolved. CDR3 length: 13 amino acids. From germline, CDR1 is MGHRA and CDR2 YSYEKL. V lost 3 bases and J lost 6, with 9 bases in between. The CDR3 protein is CASSHLDRNEQFF. The CDR3 DNA follows: TGCGCCAGCAGCCACCTTGACCGCAATGAGCAGTTCTTC.

V is TRBV6-6 and J is TRBJ1-5; D possibly corresponds to TRBD1 (6 bases). The CDR3 has 15 residues. Germline assignment: CDR1 MNHNY and CDR2 SVGAGI (reference sequence). Trimming shortened V by 6 bases and J by 5 bases, and 17 bases separated the two germline ends. The CDR3 loop reads CASSYAVGQYQPQHF. CDR3 DNA sequence: TGTGCCAGCAGCTACGCCGTCGGACAGTATCAGCCCCAGCATTTT.